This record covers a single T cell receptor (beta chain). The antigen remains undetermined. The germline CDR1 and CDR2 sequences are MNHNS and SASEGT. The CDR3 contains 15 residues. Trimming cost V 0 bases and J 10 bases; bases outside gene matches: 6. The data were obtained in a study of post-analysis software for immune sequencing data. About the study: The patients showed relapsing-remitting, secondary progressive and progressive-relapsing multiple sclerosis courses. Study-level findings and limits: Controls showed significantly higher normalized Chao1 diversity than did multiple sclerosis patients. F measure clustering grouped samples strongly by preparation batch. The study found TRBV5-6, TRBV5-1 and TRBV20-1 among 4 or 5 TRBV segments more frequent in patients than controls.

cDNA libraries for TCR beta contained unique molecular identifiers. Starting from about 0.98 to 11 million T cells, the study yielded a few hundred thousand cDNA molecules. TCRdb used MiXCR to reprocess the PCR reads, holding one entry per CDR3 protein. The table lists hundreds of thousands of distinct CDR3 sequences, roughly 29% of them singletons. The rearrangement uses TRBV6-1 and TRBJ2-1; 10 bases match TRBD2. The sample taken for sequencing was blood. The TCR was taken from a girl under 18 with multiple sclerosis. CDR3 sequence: CASSEAASGSWEQFF. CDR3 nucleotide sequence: TGTGCCAGCAGTGAAGCGGCTAGCGGGAGTTGGGAGCAGTTCTTC.